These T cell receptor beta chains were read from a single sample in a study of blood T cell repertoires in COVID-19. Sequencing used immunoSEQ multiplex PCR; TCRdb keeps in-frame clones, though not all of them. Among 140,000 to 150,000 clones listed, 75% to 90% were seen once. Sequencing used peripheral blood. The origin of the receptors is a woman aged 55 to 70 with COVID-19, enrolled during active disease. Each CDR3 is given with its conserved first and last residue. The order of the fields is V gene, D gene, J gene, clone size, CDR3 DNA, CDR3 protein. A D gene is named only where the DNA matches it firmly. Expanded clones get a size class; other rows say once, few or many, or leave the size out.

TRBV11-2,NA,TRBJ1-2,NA,TGTGCCAGCAGCTTCGATCCGGGACAAATCTATGGCTACACCTTC,CASSFDPGQIYGYTF
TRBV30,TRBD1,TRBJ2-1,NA,TGTGCCTGGAATAAGGGGGCGGACAATGAGCAGTTCTTC,CAWNKGADNEQFF
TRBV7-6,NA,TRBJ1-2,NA,TGTGCCAGCAGCCCCCCGGGGGGTTGGTATGGCTACACCTTC,CASSPPGGWYGYTF
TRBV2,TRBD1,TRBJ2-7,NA,TGTGCCAGCAGAGAACAGGGGTACGAGCAGTACTTC,CASREQGYEQYF
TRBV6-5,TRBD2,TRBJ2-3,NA,TGTGCCAGCAGGGGAACTAGCGGGGGTGCAGATACGCAGTATTTT,CASRGTSGGADTQYF
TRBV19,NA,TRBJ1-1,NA,TGTGCCAGTAGTGGAGTGGTGGGGAAGGGGACTGAAGCTTTCTTT,CASSGVVGKGTEAFF
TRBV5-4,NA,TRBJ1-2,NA,TGTGCCAGCAGCCGCGGGCAGGGGAACCCCTATGGCTACACCTTC,CASSRGQGNPYGYTF
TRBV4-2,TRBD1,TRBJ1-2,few,TGTGCCAGCAGCCCACCCCCTCGGGACAGTCCCCATGGCTACACCTTC,CASSPPPRDSPHGYTF
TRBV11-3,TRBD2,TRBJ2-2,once,TGTGCCAGCAGCATGGGACCGGGAGGGGCCGGGGAGCTGTTTTTT,CASSMGPGGAGELFF
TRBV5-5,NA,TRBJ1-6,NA,TGTGCCAGCAGCTTGGTTTCGGGACTGGATGGTTCACCCCTCCACTTT,CASSLVSGLDGSPLHF
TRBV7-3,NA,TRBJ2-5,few,TGTGCCAGCAGCTTAGGGGTCCGGGGAGAGACCCAGTACTTC,CASSLGVRGETQYF
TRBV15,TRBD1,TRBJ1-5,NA,TGTGCCACCAGCAGAGGTGGACAGGGACCAAATCAGCCCCAGCATTTT,CATSRGGQGPNQPQHF
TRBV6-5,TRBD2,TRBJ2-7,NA,TGTGCCAGCAGTAAGAGCGGGGGACCATCCTACGAGCAGTACTTC,CASSKSGGPSYEQYF
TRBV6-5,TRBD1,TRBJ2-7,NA,TGTGCCAGCAGTTACTCGGGGACAGGGTACGAGCAGTACTTC,CASSYSGTGYEQYF
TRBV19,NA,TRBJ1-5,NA,TGTGCCAGTAGTAACCAGGGCCATCAGCCCCAGCATTTT,CASSNQGHQPQHF
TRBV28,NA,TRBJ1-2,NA,TGTGCCAGCAGTTCCCCCGGGGAATTAAGGGATGGCTACACCTTC,CASSSPGELRDGYTF
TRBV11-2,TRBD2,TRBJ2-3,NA,TGTGCCAGCAGCCCAACCCCACCGGGACTAGCATCAGATACGCAGTATTTT,CASSPTPPGLASDTQYF
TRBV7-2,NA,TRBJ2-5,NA,TGTGCCAGCAGCTTAGGACAGCAAGAGACCCAGTACTTC,CASSLGQQETQYF
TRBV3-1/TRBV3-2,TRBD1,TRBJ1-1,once,TGTGCCAGCAGTTACAGGGGTCGGGGTGAAGCTTTCTTT,CASSYRGRGEAFF
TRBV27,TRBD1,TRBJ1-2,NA,TGTGCCAGCAGTTCGCCGGGACAGGGGTTTAACTATGGCTACACCTTC,CASSSPGQGFNYGYTF
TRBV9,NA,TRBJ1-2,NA,TGTGCCAGCAGCGTAGATCCGGGTAGGAACTATGGCTACACCTTC,CASSVDPGRNYGYTF
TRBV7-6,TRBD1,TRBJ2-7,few,TGTGCCAGCAGCTTAGACGACAGGGGGCGCGCCGAGCAGTACTTC,CASSLDDRGRAEQYF
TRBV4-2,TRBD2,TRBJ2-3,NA,TGTGCCAGCACCCACCCCGACGTGCCCGAAAGCGGGGGGGAATTCACAGATACGCAGTATTTT,CASTHPDVPESGGEFTDTQYF
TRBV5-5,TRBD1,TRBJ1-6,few,TGTGCCAGCAGCGTCACGACAGGGAGTGTTAATTCACCCCTCCACTTT,CASSVTTGSVNSPLHF
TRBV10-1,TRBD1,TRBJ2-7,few,TGCGCCAGCAGTGAGATCACGGGACAGGGCCTCTCCGAGCAGTACTTC,CASSEITGQGLSEQYF
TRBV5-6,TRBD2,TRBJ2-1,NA,TGTGCCAGCAGGGTCGGACTAGCGGGGACCGATGAGCAGTTCTTC,CASRVGLAGTDEQFF
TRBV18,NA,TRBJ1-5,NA,TGTGCCAGCTCCCCGCCTCCGGGCCAGGGGCCCCAGCATTTT,CASSPPPGQGPQHF
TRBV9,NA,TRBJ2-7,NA,TGTGCCAGCAGCGTAGGCCCTATGGCTCGGGGCGAGCAGTACTTC,CASSVGPMARGEQYF
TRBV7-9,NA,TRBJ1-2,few,TGTGCCAGCAGCTTGGAGGGGTCCAACTATGGCTACACCTTC,CASSLEGSNYGYTF
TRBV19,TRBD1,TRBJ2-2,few,TGTGCCAGTAGGACACAGGGGACCGGGGAGCTGTTTTTT,CASRTQGTGELFF
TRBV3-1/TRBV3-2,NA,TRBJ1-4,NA,TGTGCCAGCAGCCAAGTTCCGGGAAATGAAAAACTGTTTTTT,CASSQVPGNEKLFF
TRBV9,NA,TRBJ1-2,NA,TGTGCCAGCAGCAGACGGCCGGGAGTCGCTTATGGCTACACCTTC,CASSRRPGVAYGYTF
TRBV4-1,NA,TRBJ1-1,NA,TGCGCCAGCAGCCGTTACTACAGGGATAATGAAGCTTTCTTT,CASSRYYRDNEAFF
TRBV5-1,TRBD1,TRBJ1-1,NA,TGCGCCAGCAGCTTGGGTGCAGGGGGCCACACTGAAGCTTTCTTT,CASSLGAGGHTEAFF
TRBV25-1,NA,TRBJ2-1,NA,TGTGCCAGCAGTGGGGAAACAGGGCTGGGCTTAGATGAGCAGTTCTTC,CASSGETGLGLDEQFF
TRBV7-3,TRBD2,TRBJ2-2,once,TGTGCCAGCAGTCGGAGGACTAGCGGTTTACTTGCGAACACCGGGGAGCTGTTTTTT,CASSRRTSGLLANTGELFF
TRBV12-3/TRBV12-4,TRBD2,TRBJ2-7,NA,TGTGCCAGCAGGACTAGCGGGGGTTACGAGCAGTACTTC,CASRTSGGYEQYF
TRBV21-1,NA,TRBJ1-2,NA,TGTGCCAGCAGCAAAGACTGGTCCGGAGGTTACTATGGCTACACCTTC,CASSKDWSGGYYGYTF
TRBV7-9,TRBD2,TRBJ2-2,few,TGTGCCAGCAGTGGACTAGCGGGGGAAACCGGGGAGCTGTTTTTT,CASSGLAGETGELFF
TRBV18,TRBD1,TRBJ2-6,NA,TGTGCCAGCTCACCAGGCGCAGGGGGATCCTCTGGGGCCAACGTCCTGACTTTC,CASSPGAGGSSGANVLTF
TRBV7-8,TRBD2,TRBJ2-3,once,TGTGCCAGCAGATTGAGCGGGGACAGCACAGATACGCAGTATTTT,CASRLSGDSTDTQYF
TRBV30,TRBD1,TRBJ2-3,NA,TGTGCCTGGAGAGGGACAGGGACAGATACGCAGTATTTT,CAWRGTGTDTQYF
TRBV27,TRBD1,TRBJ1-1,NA,TGTGCCAGCAGAATGGGACAGGGGAACACTGAAGCTTTCTTT,CASRMGQGNTEAFF
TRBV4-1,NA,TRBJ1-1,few,TGCGCCAGCAGCCAAGAGAGGCGGGGGAGCACTGAAGCTTTCTTT,CASSQERRGSTEAFF
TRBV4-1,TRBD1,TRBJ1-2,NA,TGCGCCAGCAGCCAAGATAGGGCCAGGGGGCGGGATGGCTACACCTTC,CASSQDRARGRDGYTF
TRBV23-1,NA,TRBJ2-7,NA,TGCGCCAGCAAGGGGGGGAGTAGAATCTACGAGCAGTACTTC,CASKGGSRIYEQYF
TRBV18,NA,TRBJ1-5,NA,TGTGCCAGCTCACCTCGTTCCGGGACTTATGATAGCAATCAGCCCCAGCATTTT,CASSPRSGTYDSNQPQHF
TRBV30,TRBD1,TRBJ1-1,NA,TGTGCCTGGAGTGGAGACAGGGACAATGAAGCTTTCTTT,CAWSGDRDNEAFF
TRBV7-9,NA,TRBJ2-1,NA,TGTGCCAGCAGCCACCTAGGGGGGGGCTTCTATGAGCAGTTCTTC,CASSHLGGGFYEQFF
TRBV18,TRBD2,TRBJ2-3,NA,TGTGCCAGCTCACCGGGAATTCCCGGACTAGCGGGGATAGATACGCAGTATTTT,CASSPGIPGLAGIDTQYF
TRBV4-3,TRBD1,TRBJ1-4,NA,TGCGCCAGCAGCCAAGATCCCCCCCAGGGGGCATTAGAAAAACTGTTTTTT,CASSQDPPQGALEKLFF
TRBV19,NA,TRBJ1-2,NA,TGTGCCAGTAGTAGCGGTCCGGGACCAGGGGACTATGGCTACACCTTC,CASSSGPGPGDYGYTF
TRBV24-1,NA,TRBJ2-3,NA,TGTGCCACCAGTACAACGGACAGTACCCAGCGAGATACGCAGTATTTT,CATSTTDSTQRDTQYF
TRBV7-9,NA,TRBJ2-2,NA,TGTGCCAGCAGCTTAGTGGGGCAGGGTCGTAGCACCGGGGAGCTGTTTTTT,CASSLVGQGRSTGELFF
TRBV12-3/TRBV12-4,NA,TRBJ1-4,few,TGTGCCAGCAGTCTAATAACTAATGAAAAACTGTTTTTT,CASSLITNEKLFF
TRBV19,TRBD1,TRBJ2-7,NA,TGTGCCAGTAGCCGGACAGGGGCATCCTACGAGCAGTACTTC,CASSRTGASYEQYF
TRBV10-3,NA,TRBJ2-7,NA,TGTGCCATCAAAAAGTTGGCAGGCCATACCTACGAGCAGTACTTC,CAIKKLAGHTYEQYF